A single sample gave rise to the 27 T cell receptor beta chains below, sequenced in a study of blood T cell repertoires in COVID-19. Assay used: immunoSEQ multiplex PCR; TCRdb lists only in-frame clones, some missing. This sample carries about 210,000 clones, about 90% of them seen once, and the ten largest clones take roughly 1.2%. Material for sequencing was peripheral blood. Receptors originate from a man aged 30 to 39 with acute or convalescent COVID-19.

The rearrangement joins TRBV28 to TRBJ1-3; tentative D call: TRBD1 (5 bases). Trimming pared 3 bases from V and 0 bases from J, leaving 9 bases between. The CDR3 has 15 amino acids. Germline CDR1 is MDHEN and CDR2 is SYDVKM. The CDR3 bases are TGTGCCAGCAGTTTGGGGCTTAGCTCTGGAAACACCATATATTTT. This encodes CASSLGLSSGNTIYF.

This clone was seen only once. The chain couples TRBV28 to TRBJ1-2; D remains ambiguous. V was shortened by 5 bases and J by 2 bases, with 12 bases between the two germline ends. This CDR3 spans 14 amino acids. CDR1 is MDHEN, CDR2 SYDVKM, per germline. CDR3 sequence: CASSALGPNYGYTF. Here the CDR3 DNA reads TGTGCCAGCAGTGCCCTGGGCCCAAACTATGGCTACACCTTC.

The chain is built from TRBV11-3 and TRBJ2-7; D uncertain. The CDR3 extends over 14 amino acids. Trimming took off 5 bases at V and 6 bases at J, with 17 bases between the two ends. Per the germline V gene, CDR1 is SGHNT and CDR2 is YENEEA. The CDR3 reads CASSPSLMGSEQYF. The DNA for the CDR3 is TGTGCCAGCAGCCCTTCTCTCATGGGCTCCGAGCAGTACTTC.

The chain has TRBV4-2 and TRBJ2-2, with D unresolved. The germline gives CDR1 LGHNA, CDR2 YNFKEQ. With 2 bases removed from V and 4 bases from J, the gap between germline ends came to 11 bases. The CDR3 loop spans 15 amino acids. CDR3 loop: CASSQFRLSTGELFF. CDR3 bases: TGTGCCAGCAGCCAATTCCGACTCAGCACCGGGGAGCTGTTTTTT.

This sequence joins TRBV27 and TRBJ2-3; 10 bases line up with TRBD2. CDR1 is MNHEY and CDR2 is SMNVEV in the germline V gene (reference sequence). The CDR3 is made up of 15 amino acids. Unmatched junction bases numbered 12, after V lost 8 bases and J lost 7 bases. The chain's CDR3 is CASRRSSGGLHTQYF. In nucleotides, the CDR3 is TGTGCCAGCCGCCGATCTAGCGGGGGCCTTCATACGCAGTATTTT.

The chain employs TRBV7-9 and TRBJ2-2; 13 positions match TRBD2. CDR3 length: 20 residues. J gave up 3 bases and V 5 bases, and 15 bases lay outside the gene matches. Germline values: CDR1 SEHNR, CDR2 FQNEAQ (reference sequence). CDR3 DNA: TGTGCCAGCAGCAAGAATAGGACTAGCGGGAGATTTATGTACACCGGGGAGCTGTTTTTT. It codes for CASSKNRTSGRFMYTGELFF. The complete variable domain, with remaining parts taken from reference TRBV7-9 and TRBJ2-2, reads DTGVSQNPRHKITKRGQNVTFRCDPISEHNRLYWYRQTLGQGPEFLTYFQNEAQLEKSRLLSDRFSAERPKGSFSTLEIQRTEQGDSAMYLCASSKNRTSGRFMYTGELFFGEGSRLTVL.

The chain is built from TRBV3-1 (or the pseudogene TRBV3-2) and TRBJ1-6, with D possibly TRBD1 on 5 matching bases. V was clipped by 3 bases and J by 7 bases, with 13 bases between them. The CDR3 consists of 15 residues. Germline CDR1 LGHDT, CDR2 YNNKEL (reference sequence). The CDR3 region is CASSHQVRVNSPLHF. DNA of the CDR3: TGTGCCAGCAGCCACCAGGTCAGGGTAAATTCACCCCTCCACTTT.

CDR3 sequence: CASSPLANQPQHF. CDR3 in DNA: TGTGCCAGTAGTCCGCTTGCGAATCAGCCCCAGCATTTT. This sequence joins TRBV19 and TRBJ1-5, with D hard to call. Germline CDR1 is LNHDA and CDR2 is SQIVND (reference sequence). Trimming took 5 bases from V and 4 from J, leaving 9 bases between them. The CDR3 runs 13 residues.

The V gene is TRBV7-8, the J gene TRBJ2-7; 11 nucleotides align to TRBD1. The CDR3 loop spans 13 amino acids. Germline lookup yields CDR1 SGHVS and CDR2 FQNEAQ. V lost 8 bases and J lost 3; bases outside the gene matches: 3. The DNA of the CDR3 is TGTGCCAGCTCCGGGACAGGGGGCTACGAGCAGTACTTC. Protein: CASSGTGGYEQYF.

This clone was seen just once. The chain joins TRBV4-1 to TRBJ1-4, with D possibly TRBD1 on 6 matching bases. Germline CDR1 MGHRA, CDR2 YSYEKL. This CDR3 has 17 amino acids. V gave up 3 bases and J gave up 3 bases, with 17 bases separating them. The CDR3 loop is CASSQLTGSPPNEKLFF. CDR3 in DNA: TGCGCCAGCAGCCAGCTTACAGGGAGTCCGCCTAATGAAAAACTGTTTTTT.

V and J are TRBV27 and TRBJ2-3; D call uncertain. Trimming removed 3 bases at V and 2 bases at J, with 6 bases between. The CDR3 consists of 13 residues. CDR1 is MNHEY and CDR2 is SMNVEV in the germline V gene (reference sequence). DNA of the CDR3: TGTGCCAGCAGTTTTAAGCACACAGATACGCAGTATTTT. As protein: CASSFKHTDTQYF.

The chain has TRBV7-3 and TRBJ2-1, with 9 bases identical to TRBD1. There are 15 residues in the CDR3. The V segment lost 4 bases and the J segment 7 bases; nucleotides outside the gene matches: 8. The V gene's germline CDR1 is SGHTA and CDR2 FQGTGA. The CDR3 nucleotides read TGTGCCAGCAGCTCCGGGACAGGGTGGAGTAATGAGCAGTTCTTC. Its translation is CASSSGTGWSNEQFF.

The rearrangement uses TRBV19 and TRBJ2-3, with 11 bases identical to TRBD2. The CDR3 contains 14 residues. V lost 10 bases to trimming and J lost 5 bases; unmatched junction nucleotides: 8. Per the germline V gene, CDR1 is LNHDA and CDR2 is SQIVND (reference sequence). The CDR3 here is CATSTSGMIDTQYF. The CDR3 DNA reads TGTGCCACCTCGACTAGCGGGATGATAGATACGCAGTATTTT.

The chain joins TRBV9 to TRBJ2-3; 7 bases fit TRBD2. Unmatched junction bases numbered 4, after V lost 5 bases and J lost 1 base. Germline values: CDR1 SGDLS, CDR2 YYNGEE. The CDR3 sequence is 14 residues long. The CDR3 DNA sequence: TGTGCCAGCAGAGCGGGGCTTCGCACAGATACGCAGTATTTT. Translating gives CASRAGLRTDTQYF.

The chain joins TRBV11-1 to TRBJ2-1; TRBD2 agrees at 9 bases. This CDR3 region has 16 residues. Germline V lookup: CDR1 SGHAT, CDR2 FQDESV (reference sequence). The trim removed 8 bases at V and 6 bases at J, leaving 14 bases unmatched. The CDR3 here is CASSQSPAGGANEQFF. The CDR3 DNA sequence: TGTGCCAGCTCACAAAGCCCCGCGGGGGGGGCCAATGAGCAGTTCTTC.

The rearrangement uses TRBV6-6 and TRBJ2-2; the D gene is possibly TRBD2 (5 bases). CDR1 and CDR2 (germline): MNHNY, SVGAGI (reference sequence). The V end lost 8 bases, the J end lost 6 bases, and 10 bases lay between the germline ends. There are 12 residues in the CDR3. CDR3 sequence reads: CASGGRAGELFF. The CDR3 region has the DNA TGTGCCAGCGGCGGGCGCGCCGGGGAGCTGTTTTTT.

The gene calls are TRBV10-3 and TRBJ2-7; 11 positions match TRBD2. Trimming at V came to 7 bases and at J to 5 bases, leaving 7 bases not matched to a gene. CDR1 and CDR2 from the germline V gene are ENHRY and SYGVKD. The CDR3 consists of 14 residues. This CDR3 reads CAIKLAGESHEQYF. The CDR3 DNA reads TGTGCCATCAAACTAGCGGGAGAGTCGCACGAGCAGTACTTC.

The chain is built from TRBV11-2 and TRBJ2-1; 11 nucleotides line up with TRBD2. This CDR3 is built from 15 residues. CDR1 is SGHAT and CDR2 is FQNNGV in the germline V gene. J gave up 10 bases and V 1 base, and 6 bases lay outside the gene matches. This chain's CDR3 is CASSLALAGVGEQFF. The DNA for the CDR3 is TGTGCCAGCAGCTTAGCACTAGCGGGGGTTGGGGAGCAGTTCTTC.

The CDR3 nucleotides read TGTGCCAGCAGTCCACAGGGGTCGAGGCAGTTCTTC. It codes for CASSPQGSRQFF. This chain joins TRBV6-6 and TRBJ2-1; 7 bases agree with TRBD1. CDR3 length: 12 residues. CDR1 and CDR2 (germline): MNHNY, SVGAGI (reference sequence). The J segment lost 12 bases and the V segment lost 5 bases, leaving 7 bases of the junction unmatched.

This clone was observed a few times. The chain is built from TRBV5-1 and TRBJ2-2, with TRBD1 matching over 7 bases. CDR1 is SGHRS, CDR2 YFSETQ, per germline. The CDR3 totals 19 residues. The ends lost 3 bases at V and 4 bases at J; junction bases unmatched: 18. CDR3 sequence (DNA): TGCGCCAGCAGCTCAACGGGATACAGGGGCCCCCGAACCACCGGGGAGCTGTTTTTT. It yields the protein CASSSTGYRGPRTTGELFF.

The chain carries TRBV28 and TRBJ1-5; a weak D match, TRBD1 (5 bases). The CDR3 consists of 14 residues. CDR1 and CDR2 from the germline V gene are MDHEN and SYDVKM. Trimming stripped 2 bases from V and 7 bases from J, with 12 bases between. The CDR3 reads CASSLGGGRQPQHF. In DNA, the CDR3 is TGTGCCAGCAGTTTAGGCGGGGGTCGACAGCCCCAGCATTTT.

The chain carries TRBV28 and TRBJ2-1; a possible D gene is TRBD1 (6 bases). Trimming took off 4 bases at V and 7 bases at J, with 20 bases between the two ends. This CDR3 has 16 amino acids. From germline, CDR1 is MDHEN and CDR2 SYDVKM. CDR3 amino acids: CASSWTVTRLGNEQFF. As DNA, the CDR3 is TGTGCCAGCAGTTGGACAGTTACCCGATTGGGGAATGAGCAGTTCTTC.

This clone was detected only a few times. The CDR3: CASSADRDGYTF. CDR3 nucleotide sequence: TGTGCCAGCTCAGCCGACAGGGATGGCTACACCTTC. The chain uses TRBV18 and TRBJ1-2; 7 nucleotides match TRBD1. This CDR3 region has 12 residues. CDR1 is KGHSH and CDR2 is LQKENI in the germline V gene. V trimming: 5 bases; J trimming: 6 bases; junction bases outside the gene matches: 3.

The V gene is TRBV19, the J gene TRBJ1-2; D may be TRBD1 (5 bases). V lost 6 bases and J 6 bases, leaving 20 bases between the germline ends. The CDR3 sequence is 15 residues long. Germline loops: CDR1 LNHDA, CDR2 SQIVND (reference sequence). The CDR3 loop reads CASSPLVGHRDGYTF. CDR3 coding DNA: TGTGCCAGTAGCCCCCTCGTGGGGCATAGGGATGGCTACACCTTC.

The CDR3 spells CASSETGGHRVEQYF. DNA for the CDR3: TGTGCCAGTAGTGAGACAGGGGGCCATCGGGTGGAGCAGTACTTC. The chain couples TRBV19 to TRBJ2-7, with 10 positions matching TRBD1. The germline CDR1 and CDR2 sequences are LNHDA and SQIVND (reference sequence). The CDR3 spans 15 residues. V gave up 5 bases and J gave up 7 bases; unmatched junction bases: 11.

This clone was detected only a few times. The chain carries TRBV19 and TRBJ1-2, with D possibly matching TRBD1 (6 bases). The V gene's germline CDR1 is LNHDA and CDR2 SQIVND (reference sequence). This CDR3 is built from 17 residues. Trimming took off 1 base at V and 2 bases at J, with 17 bases between the two ends. This CDR3 reads CASSIARTGFRNYGYTF. CDR3 DNA sequence: TGTGCCAGTAGTATAGCTAGAACAGGGTTCCGAAACTATGGCTACACCTTC. The full variable domain, in which reference TRBV19 and TRBJ1-2 provide the parts outside the CDR3, is DGGITQSPKYLFRKEGQNVTLSCEQNLNHDAMYWYRQDPGQGLRLIYYSQIVNDFQKGDIAEGYSVSREKKESFPLTVTSAQKNPTAFYLCASSIARTGFRNYGYTFGSGTRLTVV.

This sequence joins TRBV10-3 and TRBJ2-3; D possibly corresponds to TRBD2 (6 bases). V was trimmed by 10 bases and J by 5 bases, leaving 13 bases between them. The CDR3 consists of 12 residues. From germline, CDR1 is ENHRY and CDR2 SYGVKD. The CDR3 loop is CATLSEGDTQYF. CDR3 nucleotides: TGTGCCACCCTCTCGGAGGGAGATACGCAGTATTTT.